A single sample is the source of the 29 T cell receptor beta chains below, sequenced in a study of blood T cell repertoires in COVID-19. Assay used: immunoSEQ multiplex PCR; TCRdb lists only in-frame clones, some missing. Of about 220,000 clones listed, 80% to 85% are singletons. The sequencing input was peripheral blood. These receptors were obtained from a woman aged 55-70 years with acute or convalescent COVID-19.

The V gene is TRBV2, the J gene TRBJ1-2; D unresolved. Germline CDR1 is SNHLY and CDR2 is FYNNEI. V was clipped by 4 bases and J by 6 bases, with 15 bases between them. This CDR3 comprises 14 residues. DNA of the CDR3: TGTGCCAGCAGTGCGTCGAGAGGAGAAAATGGCTACACCTTC. This translates into CASSASRGENGYTF. The variable domain in full, completed from reference TRBV2 and TRBJ1-2, reads EPEVTQTPSHQVTQMGQEVILRCVPISNHLYFYWYRQILGQKVEFLVSFYNNEISEKSEIFDDQFSVERPDGSNFTLKIRSTKLEDSAMYFCASSASRGENGYTFGSGTRLTVV.

This chain uses TRBV5-8 with TRBJ1-5; no clear D gene. V was cut by 4 bases and J by 4 bases, with 12 bases left in between. Germline CDR1 and CDR2: SGHTS and YDEGEE. The CDR3 extends over 14 amino acids. The chain's CDR3 is CASSPRRTNQPQHF. CDR3 coding DNA: TGTGCCAGCAGCCCAAGACGGACTAATCAGCCCCAGCATTTT.

The chain employs TRBV28 and TRBJ2-5; 8 bases agree with TRBD2. Per germline, CDR1 MDHEN and CDR2 SYDVKM. The CDR3 loop spans 14 amino acids. V lost 6 bases and J lost 7; bases outside the gene matches: 10. The CDR3 DNA sequence: TGTGCCAGCAGCAATGGGGCGGGGGGTCGGACCCAGTACTTC. This encodes CASSNGAGGRTQYF. The full variable domain, completed using reference TRBV28 and TRBJ2-5, is DVKVTQSSRYLVKRTGEKVFLECVQDMDHENMFWYRQDPGLGLRLIYFSYDVKMKEKGDIPEGYSVSREKKERFSLILESASTNQTSMYLCASSNGAGGRTQYFGPGTRLLVL.

The J gene is TRBJ1-2, the V gene TRBV28; D is uncertain. This CDR3 is built from 13 residues. Between the trimmed V and J ends, which lost 2 bases and 4 bases, there was a span of 8 bases. CDR1 is MDHEN, CDR2 SYDVKM, per germline. The CDR3 protein is CASSLHGGYGYTF. In nucleotides, the CDR3 is TGTGCCAGCAGTTTACACGGCGGCTATGGCTACACCTTC.

Concerning this clone itself: Other DNA sequences in the sample encode the same CDR3. The rearrangement links TRBV9 to TRBJ2-5; TRBD2 matches at 10 bases. Trimming removed 0 bases from V and 1 base from J; junction bases left unmatched: 3. The length of the CDR3 is 16 residues. Germline values: CDR1 SGDLS, CDR2 YYNGEE. As DNA, the CDR3 is TGTGCCAGCAGCGTAGGGGCTAGCGGGGGCCAAGAGACCCAGTACTTC. This gives the protein CASSVGASGGQETQYF. The entire variable domain, with the rest obtained from reference TRBV9 and TRBJ2-5, is as follows: DSGVTQTPKHLITATGQRVTLRCSPRSGDLSVYWYQQSLDQGLQFLIQYYNGEERAKGNILERFSAQQFPDLHSELNLSSLELGDSALYFCASSVGASGGQETQYFGPGTRLLVL.

The chain joins TRBV19 to TRBJ1-6; TRBD1 might be the D (6 bases). Trimming pared 6 bases from V and 4 bases from J, leaving 16 bases between. Germline lookup yields CDR1 LNHDA and CDR2 SQIVND (reference sequence). The CDR3 is 16 residues long. The CDR3 DNA sequence: TGTGCCAGTAGACCGGACAGCACTACTTATAATTCACCCCTCCACTTT. It is translated as CASRPDSTTYNSPLHF.

The V and J genes are TRBV2 and TRBJ1-2; 7 nucleotides match TRBD1. CDR1 and CDR2 (germline): SNHLY, FYNNEI. The CDR3 runs 12 residues. After removal of 6 bases from V and 4 bases from J, the junction contained 2 bases not matched to a gene. In nucleotides, the CDR3 is TGTGCCAGCAGGAGGGGGCTCTATGGCTACACCTTC. Amino acids: CASRRGLYGYTF.

V usage is TRBV3-1 (or the pseudogene TRBV3-2) and J usage is TRBJ2-2, with 8 bases lining up with TRBD1. The germline CDR1 and CDR2 sequences are LGHDT and YNNKEL (reference sequence). Trimming cost V 1 base and J 6 bases; bases outside gene matches: 13. This CDR3 comprises 18 residues. The CDR3 spells CASSQVPWQGAGPGELFF. The CDR3 DNA reads TGTGCCAGCAGCCAAGTCCCTTGGCAGGGGGCGGGACCCGGGGAGCTGTTTTTT.

For the CDR3, the DNA is TGTGCCAGCAGTTTCGGTGGTAATCAGCCCCAGCATTTT. It translates to CASSFGGNQPQHF. The rearrangement uses TRBV27 and TRBJ1-5; D is undetermined. Trimming took 3 bases from V and 4 from J, leaving 7 bases between them. This CDR3 is 13 amino acids long. Germline lookup yields CDR1 MNHEY and CDR2 SMNVEV (reference sequence).

This rearrangement joins TRBV5-6 to TRBJ2-7; TRBD2 agrees at 10 bases. J was trimmed by 3 bases and V by 4 bases; bases with no gene match: 7. The germline gives CDR1 SGHDT, CDR2 YYEEEE. The CDR3 has 15 residues. The CDR3 nucleotides are TGTGCCAGCAGCCCGGATAGCGGGGGGTTCTACGAGCAGTACTTC. Protein product: CASSPDSGGFYEQYF.

The V call is TRBV4-1, the J call TRBJ2-5; D remains ambiguous. Trimming shortened V by 0 bases and J by 5 bases, and 19 bases separated the two germline ends. This CDR3 region has 17 residues. Germline-derived CDR1 and CDR2 are MGHRA and YSYEKL. The CDR3 nucleotides are TGCGCCAGCAGCCAAGATAGGCCCGGCGGTTTGTGGGAGACCCAGTACTTC. This sequence encodes CASSQDRPGGLWETQYF.

The V and J genes are TRBV3-1 (or the pseudogene TRBV3-2) and TRBJ1-1; no reliable D call. Deletions cut 6 bases from V and 2 bases from J, with 13 bases between. The CDR3 runs to 14 residues. Germline V gene data show CDR1 as LGHDT and CDR2 as YNNKEL (reference sequence). CDR3 loop: CASREGPGNTEAFF. Written as DNA, the CDR3 is TGTGCCAGCAGGGAAGGCCCGGGTAACACTGAAGCTTTCTTT.

The V call is TRBV11-2, the J call TRBJ1-1; the D gene is possibly TRBD1 (6 bases). Germline assignment: CDR1 SGHAT and CDR2 FQNNGV. Trimming shortened V by 5 bases and J by 0 bases, and 13 bases separated the two germline ends. This CDR3 is built from 15 residues. The CDR3: CASSQGQAMNTEAFF. CDR3 sequence (DNA): TGTGCCAGCAGCCAGGGACAAGCTATGAACACTGAAGCTTTCTTT.

This clone came up once. The chain's CDR3 is CASGLGREKPQHF. CDR3 bases: TGTGCTAGTGGTTTGGGACGGGAGAAGCCCCAGCATTTT. The rearrangement links TRBV12-5 to TRBJ1-5, with unresolved D. The CDR3 spans 13 residues. Per germline, CDR1 LGHNT and CDR2 FRNRAP. V dropped 1 base and J dropped 8 bases, with 9 bases sitting between them.

This chain links TRBV2 with TRBJ1-4, with TRBD1 as a possible D gene (6 bases). Germline V lookup: CDR1 SNHLY, CDR2 FYNNEI. The CDR3 totals 16 residues. The ends were cut back, 6 bases at V and 8 bases at J, with 22 bases in the middle. CDR3 sequence: CASSGQTYRDLEKLFF. For the CDR3, the DNA is TGTGCCAGCAGCGGACAAACGTACAGGGATCTCGAAAAACTGTTTTTT.

V and J are TRBV20-1 and TRBJ2-5; 8 bases align to TRBD1. Looked up from germline, CDR1 is DFQATT and CDR2 is SNEGSKA (reference sequence). The CDR3 loop spans 11 amino acids. After removal of 5 bases from V and 9 bases from J, the junction contained 5 bases not matched to a gene. The CDR3 loop is CSAEDRDPQYF. The CDR3 nucleotides read TGCAGTGCTGAGGACAGGGACCCCCAGTACTTC.

This rearrangement joins TRBV6-8 to TRBJ1-6; perhaps TRBD1 as D (5 bases). This CDR3 is 19 amino acids long. The V gene's germline CDR1 is MNHGY and CDR2 SAAAGT. Trimming took 5 bases from V and 4 from J, leaving 24 bases between them. In nucleotides, the CDR3 is TGTGCCAGCAGTCTGATTCACAGGTCTTATCTAGAATATAATTCACCCCTCCACTTT. It encodes CASSLIHRSYLEYNSPLHF.

The chain uses TRBV5-6 and TRBJ2-3; 11 bases are a match to TRBD2. This CDR3 has 18 amino acids. V was pared by 4 bases and J by 3 bases, with 13 bases of the junction left unmatched. Germline assignment: CDR1 SGHDT and CDR2 YYEEEE. The CDR3 spells CASSHSPSGGLRTDTQYF. CDR3 bases: TGTGCCAGCAGCCATAGTCCTAGCGGGGGGTTGAGAACAGATACGCAGTATTTT.

The rearrangement links TRBV6-2 or TRBV6-3 to TRBJ2-1; D remains unclear. V was pared by 3 bases and J by 6 bases, with 15 bases between. This CDR3 is built from 15 residues. The germline V gene encodes CDR1 MNHEY and CDR2 SVGEGT. The CDR3: CASSYGGIGINEQFF. CDR3 DNA: TGTGCCAGCAGTTATGGCGGTATTGGTATCAATGAGCAGTTCTTC.

The chain is built from TRBV9 and TRBJ1-2; D is unclear. Germline lookup yields CDR1 SGDLS and CDR2 YYNGEE. Trimming shortened V by 4 bases and J by 4 bases, and 14 bases separated the two germline ends. The CDR3 is 14 residues long. The DNA for the CDR3 is TGTGCCAGCAGCATAAGTGACTTACCCTATGGCTACACCTTC. This codes for CASSISDLPYGYTF.

The rearrangement joins TRBV19 to TRBJ2-3; 14 bases fit TRBD2. Germline V CDR1 and CDR2: LNHDA, SQIVND (reference sequence). This CDR3 is 15 amino acids long. V shed 3 bases, J shed 7 bases, and the junction held 3 bases outside the gene matches. The CDR3 DNA follows: TGTGCCAGTAGTATGACTAGCGGGGGGGCAAATACGCAGTATTTT. Translation gives CASSMTSGGANTQYF.

The rearrangement uses TRBV9 and TRBJ2-7, with D possibly matching TRBD2 (6 bases). CDR1 is SGDLS and CDR2 is YYNGEE in the germline V gene. V shed 4 bases and J shed 2 bases, with 16 bases lying between them. The CDR3 is 15 residues long. For the CDR3, the DNA is TGTGCCAGCAGCTCCCGCGGGACGGGTGCCTACGAGCAGTACTTC. Translating gives CASSSRGTGAYEQYF.

CDR3 sequence (DNA): TGTGCCAGCAGTGTATCCAGCGGTCCGGGCGAGCAGTACTTC. Its translation is CASSVSSGPGEQYF. This chain uses TRBV2 with TRBJ2-7; TRBD2 might be the D (5 bases). The CDR3 length is 14 residues. The germline V gene encodes CDR1 SNHLY and CDR2 FYNNEI. Trimming stripped 4 bases from V and 6 bases from J, with 16 bases between.

This rearrangement joins TRBV19 to TRBJ2-2; 10 bases are shared with TRBD1. This CDR3 is built from 15 residues. Germline CDR1 reads LNHDA; CDR2 reads SQIVND (reference sequence). V lost 5 bases and J lost 5; bases outside the gene matches: 5. CDR3: CASSFGQGGTGELFF. Written as DNA, the CDR3 is TGTGCCAGTAGTTTCGGACAGGGGGGAACCGGGGAGCTGTTTTTT.

The rearrangement joins TRBV5-4 to TRBJ1-6; 7 bases are a match to TRBD1. The CDR3 loop spans 12 amino acids. V gave up 7 bases and J gave up 9 bases; unmatched junction bases: 4. The germline gives CDR1 SGHNT, CDR2 YYREEE (reference sequence). CDR3 DNA sequence: TGTGCCAGCTCAACAGGGGTTTCACCCCTCCACTTT. Translated: CASSTGVSPLHF.

The chain uses TRBV4-2 and TRBJ1-3; D may be TRBD1 (6 bases). Germline V gene sequence: CDR1 LGHNA, CDR2 YNFKEQ. The V end was cut by 0 bases, the J end by 3 bases, with 12 bases between. CDR3 length: 16 residues. CDR3 DNA: TGTGCCAGCAGCCAAGATCGCGGGGGCCATGGAAACACCATATATTTT. Translation: CASSQDRGGHGNTIYF.

The genes are TRBV12-3 or TRBV12-4 and TRBJ2-7; tentative D call: TRBD1 (6 bases). V was trimmed by 5 bases and J by 4 bases, leaving 9 bases between them. The CDR3 has 12 residues. This CDR3 reads CASSKQGYEQYF. The DNA for the CDR3 is TGTGCCAGCAGTAAACAGGGATACGAGCAGTACTTC.

In its sample, this clone was seen a few times. The CDR3 region is CASSLIASTEAFF. The CDR3 nucleotides are TGTGCCAGCAGCTTAATTGCGTCCACTGAAGCTTTCTTT. The chain uses TRBV5-6 and TRBJ1-1; D is unresolved. The V end was cut by 2 bases, the J end by 4 bases, with 9 bases between. The CDR3 is 13 amino acids. CDR1 is SGHDT and CDR2 is YYEEEE in the germline V gene.

The chain combines TRBV6-2 or TRBV6-3 with TRBJ1-2, with D possibly matching TRBD1 (5 bases). V was pared by 4 bases and J by 7 bases, with 22 bases between. This CDR3 is 16 amino acids long. Germline loops: CDR1 MNHEY, CDR2 SVGEGT. The CDR3 DNA sequence: TGTGCCAGCAGTTCCCCAGGACGCCCAAGGGGTTCTGGCTACACCTTC. Its translation: CASSSPGRPRGSGYTF.